This is a list of T cell receptor beta chains from one sample in a study of early stage breast cancer tumors. This table comes from immunoSEQ multiplex PCR, and its TCRdb copy is limited to in-frame clones, with some not included. The data hold fewer than 30,000 clones, with 75% to 90% observed a single time. The sequencing input was blood. These receptors were obtained from a person aged 55 to 75 with breast cancer. CDR3s include the opening cysteine and the closing phenylalanine or tryptophan. Size is omitted from some rows. Given values are once, few, many or a class for expanded clones.

V	size	J	CDR3
TRBV6-5	few	TRBJ2-7	CASSPRRTSSYEQYF
TRBV7-2	.	TRBJ2-5	CASSLRRGGTQETQYF
TRBV7-2	few	TRBJ2-1	CASSFGGRPSNEQFF
TRBV25-1	few	TRBJ1-2	CASSSAVNYGYTF
TRBV7-3	few	TRBJ2-7	CASSLIGGAEEQYF
TRBV5-4	.	TRBJ2-5	CASSLQGAETQYF
TRBV6-5	.	TRBJ2-5	CASRVLAGGPETQYF
TRBV10-2	medium-sized	TRBJ2-7	CASSESSGTYEQYF
TRBV2	.	TRBJ2-1	CASIERWEQFF
TRBV28	.	TRBJ2-7	CASSPWEGQAREQYF
TRBV30	.	TRBJ1-1	CARASGRITEAFF
TRBV29-1	.	TRBJ1-5	CSAQGQGFDQPQHF
TRBV29-1	.	TRBJ1-5	CSVEKAAGIQPQHF
TRBV9	.	TRBJ1-2	CASSVALVFPYGYTF
TRBV7-7	.	TRBJ2-7	CASSPGLAGGTKQYF
TRBV4-3	.	TRBJ2-7	CASSQERGRAYEQYF
TRBV30	.	TRBJ2-7	CAWSRSTGTVPYEQYF
TRBV9	once	TRBJ2-3	CASSVGLAGPRGTQYF
TRBV18	.	TRBJ2-5	CASSPWAAPQETQYF
TRBV5-4	few	TRBJ2-7	CASSLPGQGLSQYF
TRBV4-2	.	TRBJ1-1	CASSERQMNTEAFF
TRBV6-5	.	TRBJ2-1	CASSTSLGSYNEQFF
TRBV11-3	.	TRBJ2-1	CASSFSGVHNEQFF
TRBV2	.	TRBJ2-5	CASGYRPQETQYF
TRBV5-5	once	TRBJ2-7	CASSATGSYEQYF
TRBV2	.	TRBJ1-3	CATYSGNTIYF
TRBV5-6	.	TRBJ2-3	CASSSSRGRTDTQYF
TRBV4-3	.	TRBJ2-5	CASSQGTSGKETQYF
TRBV11-3	.	TRBJ2-3	CASSKGVGTDTQYF
TRBV7-2	.	TRBJ1-1	CASSLVGQGTEAFF
TRBV9	few	TRBJ2-1	CASSVAQSGVSEQFF
TRBV28	.	TRBJ2-2	CASSHGTSPSKGGELFF
TRBV11-3	few	TRBJ1-2	CASSPVQGAYGYTF
TRBV7-3	.	TRBJ2-1	CASSPRTGMNEQFF
TRBV7-2	few	TRBJ2-2	CASSPQGNTGELFF
TRBV10-3	.	TRBJ2-7	CATATGSSYEQYF
TRBV7-8	few	TRBJ1-5	CASSLETGNNQPQHF
TRBV2	.	TRBJ2-1	CASSESTGRGAEQFF
TRBV7-8	.	TRBJ2-7	CASSSYRGRRSYEQYF
TRBV18	.	TRBJ1-1	CASSPVERNTEAFF
TRBV5-1	once	TRBJ2-7	CASSLGGGKAYEQYF
TRBV10-1	medium-sized	TRBJ2-3	CASSESAGRAGTDTQYF
TRBV6-1	.	TRBJ2-1	CASSGKGKLAGVGYNEQFF
TRBV30	once	TRBJ1-1	CAWQQGTEAFF
TRBV7-6	.	TRBJ2-5	CASSSPGHAGGETQYF
TRBV6-1	once	TRBJ2-1	CATYGRTYNEQFF
TRBV18	.	TRBJ2-5	CASSPRLSGRAMRGQYF
TRBV13	.	TRBJ2-1	CASSLRSGSSYNEQFF
TRBV10-3	.	TRBJ1-1	CAISTGADRTATGEAFF
TRBV7-2	.	TRBJ2-1	CASSYSSGLGANNEQFF